The 5 T cell receptor beta chains reported below all come from one sample, sequenced in a study of T cell repertoires in cytomegalovirus infection. TCRdb used MiXCR to reprocess the reads, holding one entry per CDR3 protein. In the table there are 480,000 or so distinct CDR3 sequences, roughly 10% of which are singletons. The sample consisted of PBMCs. The receptors originated from a human donor in good health (CMV status not recorded). Some clones in this sample may be carry-over from other donors' samples.

This clonotype occurred many times. The rearrangement links TRBV6-5 to TRBJ2-7, with 8 bases matching TRBD2. CDR1 is MNHEY, CDR2 SVGAGI, per germline. The J segment lost 4 bases and the V segment lost 3 bases, leaving 14 bases of the junction unmatched. The CDR3 has 17 amino acids. The CDR3 DNA reads as TGTGCCAGCAGTTATCGGCTCTTGGCGGGAGGAGAGTACGAGCAGTACTTC. Protein product: CASSYRLLAGGEYEQYF.

The gene calls are TRBV30 and TRBJ2-3; D is ambiguous. Germline V lookup: CDR1 GTSNPN, CDR2 SVGIG (reference sequence). The CDR3 has 12 amino acids. Trimming left V 2 bases short and J 6 bases short, with 9 bases between. CDR3: CAWSSPEDTQYF. The CDR3 coding sequence is TGTGCCTGGAGTTCGCCGGAGGATACGCAGTATTTT. Based on the CDR3 plus reference TRBV30 and TRBJ2-3, the full variable domain is SQTIHQWPATLVQPVGSPLSLECTVEGTSNPNLYWYRQAAGRGLQLLFYSVGIGQISSEVPQNLSASRPQDRQFILSSKKLLLSDSGFYLCAWSSPEDTQYFGPGTRLTVL.

In this sample, this clonotype turned up many times. The gene calls are TRBV19 and TRBJ1-1; TRBD1 aligns across 9 bases. Per germline, CDR1 LNHDA and CDR2 SQIVND (reference sequence). CDR3 length: 15 residues. The V gene end was trimmed by 5 bases and the J gene end by 5 bases; junction bases not matched to a gene: 9. Written as DNA, the CDR3 is TGTGCCAGTAGTCCCTCCGGGACAGGGCGAACTGAAGCTTTCTTT. Amino acid sequence: CASSPSGTGRTEAFF. Drawing the rest from reference TRBV19 and TRBJ1-1, the complete variable domain is DGGITQSPKYLFRKEGQNVTLSCEQNLNHDAMYWYRQDPGQGLRLIYYSQIVNDFQKGDIAEGYSVSREKKESFPLTVTSAQKNPTAFYLCASSPSGTGRTEAFFGQGTRLTVV.

This clonotype showed up many times. The chain recombines TRBV5-1 with TRBJ1-1; 7 bases match TRBD1. The CDR3 loop spans 14 amino acids. V lost 4 bases to trimming and J lost 6 bases; unmatched junction nucleotides: 9. CDR1 and CDR2 (germline): SGHRS, YFSETQ. CDR3 bases: TGCGCCAGCAGCCCTCAGACAGGGAGGGCTGAAGCTTTCTTT. Its translation is CASSPQTGRAEAFF. Full variable domain (missing parts from reference TRBV5-1 and TRBJ1-1): KAGVTQTPRYLIKTRGQQVTLSCSPISGHRSVSWYQQTPGQGLQFLFEYFSETQRNKGNFPGRFSGRQFSNSRSEMNVSTLELGDSALYLCASSPQTGRAEAFFGQGTRLTVV.

The chain couples TRBV12-3 or TRBV12-4 to TRBJ2-1, with TRBD2 matching 13 bases. V trimming: 6 bases; J trimming: 10 bases; junction bases outside the gene matches: 21. The CDR3 covers 19 residues. The CDR3: CASRTRGVPGLAGVGEQFF. In DNA, the CDR3 is TGTGCCAGCAGGACGAGGGGGGTTCCCGGACTAGCGGGAGTTGGCGAGCAGTTCTTC.